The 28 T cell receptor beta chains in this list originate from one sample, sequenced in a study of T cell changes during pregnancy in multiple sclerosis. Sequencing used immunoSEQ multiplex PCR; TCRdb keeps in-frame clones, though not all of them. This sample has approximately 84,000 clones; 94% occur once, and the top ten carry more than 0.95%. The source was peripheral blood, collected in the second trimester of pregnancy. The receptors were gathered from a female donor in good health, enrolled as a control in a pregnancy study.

The CDR3 DNA reads TGTGCCAGCAGCCAGCCGCCGGCAGGGCCCAGCACAGATACGCAGTATTTT. It yields the protein CASSQPPAGPSTDTQYF. The chain combines TRBV9 with TRBJ2-3; perhaps TRBD1 as D (5 bases). This CDR3 spans 17 amino acids. Germline CDR1 and CDR2: SGDLS and YYNGEE. Trimming shortened V by 4 bases and J by 0 bases, and 18 bases separated the two germline ends.

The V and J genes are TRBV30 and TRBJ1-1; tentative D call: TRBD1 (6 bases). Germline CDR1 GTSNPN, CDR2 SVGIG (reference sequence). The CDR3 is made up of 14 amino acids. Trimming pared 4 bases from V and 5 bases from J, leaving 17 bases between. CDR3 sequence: CAWTHEEGGTEAFF. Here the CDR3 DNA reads TGTGCCTGGACCCACGAGGAGGGGGGGACTGAAGCTTTCTTT.

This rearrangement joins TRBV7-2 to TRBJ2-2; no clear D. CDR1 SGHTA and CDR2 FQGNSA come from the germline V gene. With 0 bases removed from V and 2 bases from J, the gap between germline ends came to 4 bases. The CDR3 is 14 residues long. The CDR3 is CASSLALNTGELFF. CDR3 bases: TGTGCCAGCAGCTTAGCGCTAAACACCGGGGAGCTGTTTTTT.

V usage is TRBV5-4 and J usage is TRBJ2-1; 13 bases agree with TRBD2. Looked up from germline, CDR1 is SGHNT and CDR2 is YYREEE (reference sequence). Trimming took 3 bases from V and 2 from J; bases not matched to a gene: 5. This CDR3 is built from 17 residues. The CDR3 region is CASSSGTSGNPYNEQFF. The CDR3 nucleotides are TGTGCCAGCAGCTCCGGGACTAGCGGGAATCCCTACAATGAGCAGTTCTTC.

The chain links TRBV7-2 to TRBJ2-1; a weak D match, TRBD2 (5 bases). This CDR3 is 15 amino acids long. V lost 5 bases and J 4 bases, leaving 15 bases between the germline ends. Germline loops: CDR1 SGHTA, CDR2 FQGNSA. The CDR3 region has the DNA TGTGCCAGCAGCACGGAGGTAGTCGGATACAATGAGCAGTTCTTC. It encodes CASSTEVVGYNEQFF.

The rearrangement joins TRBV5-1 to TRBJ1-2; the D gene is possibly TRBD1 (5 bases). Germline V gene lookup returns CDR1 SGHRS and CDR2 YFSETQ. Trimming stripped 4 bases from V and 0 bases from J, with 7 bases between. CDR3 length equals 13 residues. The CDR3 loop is CASSLTANYGYTF. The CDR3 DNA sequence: TGCGCCAGCAGCCTGACAGCTAACTATGGCTACACCTTC.

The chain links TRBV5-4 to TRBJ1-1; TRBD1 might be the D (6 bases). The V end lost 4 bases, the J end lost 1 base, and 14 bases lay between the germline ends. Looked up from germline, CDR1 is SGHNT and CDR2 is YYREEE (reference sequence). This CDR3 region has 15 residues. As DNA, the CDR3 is TGTGCCAGCAGCCCCGGTTCACAGGGGAACACTGAAGCTTTCTTT. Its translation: CASSPGSQGNTEAFF.

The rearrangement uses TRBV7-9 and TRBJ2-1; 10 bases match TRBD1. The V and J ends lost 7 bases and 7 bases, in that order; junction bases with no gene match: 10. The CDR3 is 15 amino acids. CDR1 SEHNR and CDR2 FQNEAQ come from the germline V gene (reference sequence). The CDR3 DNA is TGTGCCAGCAACATCATCTGGGGACAGGGGAATGAGCAGTTCTTC. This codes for CASNIIWGQGNEQFF.

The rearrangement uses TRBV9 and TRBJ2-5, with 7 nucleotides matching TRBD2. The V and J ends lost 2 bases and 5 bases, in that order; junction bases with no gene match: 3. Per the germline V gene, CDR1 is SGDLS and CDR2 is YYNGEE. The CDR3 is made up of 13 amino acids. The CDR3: CASSVGGLETQYF. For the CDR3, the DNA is TGTGCCAGCAGCGTGGGGGGGTTGGAGACCCAGTACTTC. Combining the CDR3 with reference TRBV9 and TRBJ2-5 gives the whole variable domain DSGVTQTPKHLITATGQRVTLRCSPRSGDLSVYWYQQSLDQGLQFLIQYYNGEERAKGNILERFSAQQFPDLHSELNLSSLELGDSALYFCASSVGGLETQYFGPGTRLLVL.

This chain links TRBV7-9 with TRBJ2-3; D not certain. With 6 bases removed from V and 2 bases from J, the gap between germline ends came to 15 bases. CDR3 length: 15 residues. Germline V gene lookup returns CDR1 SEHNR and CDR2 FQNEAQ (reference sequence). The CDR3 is CASRSSGRFTDTQYF. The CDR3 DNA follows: TGTGCCAGCAGATCTTCCGGCAGGTTCACAGATACGCAGTATTTT.

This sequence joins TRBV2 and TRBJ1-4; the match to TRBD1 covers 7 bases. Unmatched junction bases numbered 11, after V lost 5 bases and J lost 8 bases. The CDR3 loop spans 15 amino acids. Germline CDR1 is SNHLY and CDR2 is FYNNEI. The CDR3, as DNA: TGTGCCAGCAGTCCTACAGGGGCCCCAGGAGAAAAACTGTTTTTT. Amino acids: CASSPTGAPGEKLFF.

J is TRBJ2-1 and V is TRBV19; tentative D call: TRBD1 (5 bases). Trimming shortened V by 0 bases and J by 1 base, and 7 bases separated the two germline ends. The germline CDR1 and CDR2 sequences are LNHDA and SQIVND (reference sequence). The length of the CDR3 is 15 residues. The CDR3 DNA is TGTGCCAGTAGTATAGATCAGGGTTCCTACAATGAGCAGTTCTTC. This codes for CASSIDQGSYNEQFF.

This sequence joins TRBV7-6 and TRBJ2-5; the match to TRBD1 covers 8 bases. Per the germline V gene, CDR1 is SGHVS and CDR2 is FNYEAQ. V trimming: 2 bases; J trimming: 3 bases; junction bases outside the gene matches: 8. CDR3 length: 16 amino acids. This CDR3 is CASSLTVGQDEETQYF. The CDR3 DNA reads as TGTGCCAGCAGCTTAACGGTGGGACAGGACGAAGAGACCCAGTACTTC.

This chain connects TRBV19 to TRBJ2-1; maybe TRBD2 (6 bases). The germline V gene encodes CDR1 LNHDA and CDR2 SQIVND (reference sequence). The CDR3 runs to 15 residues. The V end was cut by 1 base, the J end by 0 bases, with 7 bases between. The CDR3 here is CASSIGGTSYNEQFF. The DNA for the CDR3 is TGTGCCAGTAGTATAGGCGGGACCTCCTACAATGAGCAGTTCTTC.

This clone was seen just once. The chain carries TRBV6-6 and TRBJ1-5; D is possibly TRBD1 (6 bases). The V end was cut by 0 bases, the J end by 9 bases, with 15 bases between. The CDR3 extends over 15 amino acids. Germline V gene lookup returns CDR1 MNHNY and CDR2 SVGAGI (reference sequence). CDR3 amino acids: CASSYSRGGTAPQHF. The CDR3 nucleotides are TGTGCCAGCAGTTACTCGAGGGGGGGTACGGCGCCCCAGCATTTT.

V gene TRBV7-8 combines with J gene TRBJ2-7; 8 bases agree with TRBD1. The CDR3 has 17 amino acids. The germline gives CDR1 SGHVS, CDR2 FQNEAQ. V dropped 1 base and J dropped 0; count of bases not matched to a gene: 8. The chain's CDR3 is CASSLEHRGVSSYEQYF. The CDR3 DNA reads TGTGCCAGCAGCTTAGAGCACAGGGGGGTAAGCTCCTACGAGCAGTACTTC.

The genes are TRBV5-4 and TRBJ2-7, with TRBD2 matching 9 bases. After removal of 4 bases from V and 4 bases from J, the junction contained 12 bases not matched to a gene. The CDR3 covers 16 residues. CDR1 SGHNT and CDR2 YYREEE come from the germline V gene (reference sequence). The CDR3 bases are TGTGCCAGCAGCCCGGCTGGGCTAGCGGGAAAGTACGAGCAGTACTTC. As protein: CASSPAGLAGKYEQYF.

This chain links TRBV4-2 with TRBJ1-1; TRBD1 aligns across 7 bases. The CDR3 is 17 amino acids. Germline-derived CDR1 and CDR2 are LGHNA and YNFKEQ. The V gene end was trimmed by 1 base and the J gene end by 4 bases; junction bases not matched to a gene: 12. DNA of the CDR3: TGTGCCAGCAGCCAAGTTCGACAGGGAGTTGAGCGCACTGAAGCTTTCTTT. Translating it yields CASSQVRQGVERTEAFF.

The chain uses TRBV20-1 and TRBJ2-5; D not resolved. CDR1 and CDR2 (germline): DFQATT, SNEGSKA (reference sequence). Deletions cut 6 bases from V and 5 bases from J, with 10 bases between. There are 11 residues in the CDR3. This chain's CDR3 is CSARSRETQYF. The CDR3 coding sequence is TGCAGTGCCAGATCCCGGGAGACCCAGTACTTC.

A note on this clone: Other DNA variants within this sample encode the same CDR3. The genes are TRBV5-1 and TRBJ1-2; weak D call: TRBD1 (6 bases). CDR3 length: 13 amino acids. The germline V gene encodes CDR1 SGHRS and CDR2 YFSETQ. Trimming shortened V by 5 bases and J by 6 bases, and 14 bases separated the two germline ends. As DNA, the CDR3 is TGCGCCAGCAGTCCAACAGGGTACGATGGCTACACCTTC. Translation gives CASSPTGYDGYTF. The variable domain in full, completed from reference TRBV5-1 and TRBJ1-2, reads KAGVTQTPRYLIKTRGQQVTLSCSPISGHRSVSWYQQTPGQGLQFLFEYFSETQRNKGNFPGRFSGRQFSNSRSEMNVSTLELGDSALYLCASSPTGYDGYTFGSGTRLTVV.

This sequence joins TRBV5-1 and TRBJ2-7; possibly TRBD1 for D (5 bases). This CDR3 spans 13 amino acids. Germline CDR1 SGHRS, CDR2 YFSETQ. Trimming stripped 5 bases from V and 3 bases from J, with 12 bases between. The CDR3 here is CASRQDVGYEQYF. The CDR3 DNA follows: TGCGCCAGCAGACAGGATGTTGGCTACGAGCAGTACTTC.

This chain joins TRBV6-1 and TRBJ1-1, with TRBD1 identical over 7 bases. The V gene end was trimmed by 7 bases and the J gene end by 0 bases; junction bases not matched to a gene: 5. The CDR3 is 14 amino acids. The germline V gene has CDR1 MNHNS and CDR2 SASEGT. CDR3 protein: CASTPTGLNTEAFF. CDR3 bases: TGTGCCAGCACCCCGACAGGGCTGAACACTGAAGCTTTCTTT.

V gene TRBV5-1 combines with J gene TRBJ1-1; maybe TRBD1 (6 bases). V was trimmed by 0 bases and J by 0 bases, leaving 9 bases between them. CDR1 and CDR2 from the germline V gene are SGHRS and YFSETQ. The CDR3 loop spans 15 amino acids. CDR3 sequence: CASSLGRGVNTEAFF. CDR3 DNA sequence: TGCGCCAGCAGCTTGGGCAGGGGCGTGAACACTGAAGCTTTCTTT.

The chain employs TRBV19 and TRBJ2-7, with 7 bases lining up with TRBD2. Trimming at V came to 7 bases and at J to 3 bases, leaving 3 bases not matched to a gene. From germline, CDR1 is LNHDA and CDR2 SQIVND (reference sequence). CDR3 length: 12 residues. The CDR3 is CASILAVYEQYF. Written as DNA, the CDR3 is TGTGCCAGTATTCTAGCGGTCTACGAGCAGTACTTC.

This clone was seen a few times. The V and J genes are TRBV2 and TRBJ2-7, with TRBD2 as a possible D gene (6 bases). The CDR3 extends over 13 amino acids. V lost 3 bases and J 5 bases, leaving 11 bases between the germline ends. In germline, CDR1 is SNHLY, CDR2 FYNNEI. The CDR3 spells CASSDSGGNEQYF. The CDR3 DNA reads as TGTGCCAGCAGTGATAGTGGGGGGAACGAGCAGTACTTC.

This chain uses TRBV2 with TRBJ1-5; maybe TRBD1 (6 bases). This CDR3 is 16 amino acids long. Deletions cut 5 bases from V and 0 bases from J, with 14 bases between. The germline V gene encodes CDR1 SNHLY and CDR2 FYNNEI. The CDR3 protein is CASSFTGLDSNQPQHF. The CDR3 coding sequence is TGTGCCAGCAGTTTCACAGGGCTTGATAGCAATCAGCCCCAGCATTTT.

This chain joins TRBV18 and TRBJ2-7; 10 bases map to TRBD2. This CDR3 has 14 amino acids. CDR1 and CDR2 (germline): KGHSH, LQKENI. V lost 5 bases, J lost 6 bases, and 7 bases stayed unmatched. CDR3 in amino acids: CASSILAGDGEQYF. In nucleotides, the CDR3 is TGTGCCAGCTCAATTCTAGCGGGAGATGGCGAGCAGTACTTC. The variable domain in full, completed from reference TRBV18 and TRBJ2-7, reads NAGVMQNPRHLVRRRGQEARLRCSPMKGHSHVYWYRQLPEEGLKFMVYLQKENIIDESGMPKERFSAEFPKEGPSILRIQQVVRGDSAAYFCASSILAGDGEQYFGPGTRLTVT.

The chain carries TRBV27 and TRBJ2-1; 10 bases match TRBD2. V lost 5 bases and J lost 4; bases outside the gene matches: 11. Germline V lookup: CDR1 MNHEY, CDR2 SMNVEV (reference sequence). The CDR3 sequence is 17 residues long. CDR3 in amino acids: CASSETPTSGVYNEQFF. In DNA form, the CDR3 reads TGTGCCAGCAGTGAGACTCCCACTAGCGGGGTATACAATGAGCAGTTCTTC.